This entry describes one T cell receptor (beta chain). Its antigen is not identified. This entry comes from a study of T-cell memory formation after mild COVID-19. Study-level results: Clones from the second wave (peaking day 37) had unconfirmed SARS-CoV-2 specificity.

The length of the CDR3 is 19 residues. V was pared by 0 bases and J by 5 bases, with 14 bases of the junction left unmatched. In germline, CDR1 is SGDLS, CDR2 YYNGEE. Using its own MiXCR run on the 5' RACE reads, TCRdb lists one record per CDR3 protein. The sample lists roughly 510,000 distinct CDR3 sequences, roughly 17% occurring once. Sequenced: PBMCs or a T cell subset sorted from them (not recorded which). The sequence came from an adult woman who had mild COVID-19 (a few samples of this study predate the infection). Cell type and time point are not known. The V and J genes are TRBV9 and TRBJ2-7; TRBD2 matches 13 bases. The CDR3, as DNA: TGTGCCAGCAGCGTAGGAACTAGCGGGGGGGCGTTTTTGGTCCACGAGCAGTACTTC. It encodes CASSVGTSGGAFLVHEQYF.